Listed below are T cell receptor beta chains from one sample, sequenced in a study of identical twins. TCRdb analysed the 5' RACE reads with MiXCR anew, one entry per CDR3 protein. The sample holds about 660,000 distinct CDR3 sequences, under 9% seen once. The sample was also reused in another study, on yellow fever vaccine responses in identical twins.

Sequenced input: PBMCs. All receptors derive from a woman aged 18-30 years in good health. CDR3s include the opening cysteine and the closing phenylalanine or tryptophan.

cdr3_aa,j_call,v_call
CASSQFTSGSNYEQYF,TRBJ2-7,TRBV12-3/TRBV12-4
CASSLSVPGTGGKYNEQFF,TRBJ2-1,TRBV5-1
CASSYSGSSGNTIYF,TRBJ1-3,TRBV6-5
CASSQDGRGTDTQYF,TRBJ2-3,TRBV3-1
CASSYEAGAIHEQYF,TRBJ2-7,TRBV6-2/TRBV6-3
CASIRTEYNEQFF,TRBJ2-1,TRBV5-6
CASAEYFSGNTIYF,TRBJ1-3,TRBV5-1
CASSWDIADGDTQYF,TRBJ2-3,TRBV5-1
CASSDGGRDRMGFF,TRBJ2-1,TRBV5-1
CASSPAPSYEQYF,TRBJ2-7,TRBV12-3/TRBV12-4
CASSLTRGVDTEAFF,TRBJ1-1,TRBV12-3/TRBV12-4
CASSVNPLSGANVLTF,TRBJ2-6,TRBV9
CASSSLELFTYEQYF,TRBJ2-7,TRBV21-1
CASSYPLHEKFYEQYF,TRBJ2-7,TRBV6-2/TRBV6-3
CASSLGDIDYGYTF,TRBJ1-2,TRBV7-9
CASSYVGGGASNEQFF,TRBJ2-1,TRBV6-5
CSAKDRDRGTKNTEAFF,TRBJ1-1,TRBV20-1
CASRGGTSRQRGTGELFF,TRBJ2-2,TRBV9
CASSQGGASTGELFF,TRBJ2-2,TRBV3-1
CASSRPGQYAEQYF,TRBJ2-7,TRBV3-1
CASSFEDRGSPLHF,TRBJ1-6,TRBV7-9
CASRRSAGSYEQYF,TRBJ2-7,TRBV27
CASSLATGTTGELFF,TRBJ2-2,TRBV12-3/TRBV12-4
CASSQDRRGGGETQYF,TRBJ2-5,TRBV4-2
CATSDRVSSYEQYF,TRBJ2-7,TRBV24-1
CASSLQASGYTF,TRBJ1-2,TRBV7-2
CASSPPNSDTQYF,TRBJ2-3,TRBV7-3